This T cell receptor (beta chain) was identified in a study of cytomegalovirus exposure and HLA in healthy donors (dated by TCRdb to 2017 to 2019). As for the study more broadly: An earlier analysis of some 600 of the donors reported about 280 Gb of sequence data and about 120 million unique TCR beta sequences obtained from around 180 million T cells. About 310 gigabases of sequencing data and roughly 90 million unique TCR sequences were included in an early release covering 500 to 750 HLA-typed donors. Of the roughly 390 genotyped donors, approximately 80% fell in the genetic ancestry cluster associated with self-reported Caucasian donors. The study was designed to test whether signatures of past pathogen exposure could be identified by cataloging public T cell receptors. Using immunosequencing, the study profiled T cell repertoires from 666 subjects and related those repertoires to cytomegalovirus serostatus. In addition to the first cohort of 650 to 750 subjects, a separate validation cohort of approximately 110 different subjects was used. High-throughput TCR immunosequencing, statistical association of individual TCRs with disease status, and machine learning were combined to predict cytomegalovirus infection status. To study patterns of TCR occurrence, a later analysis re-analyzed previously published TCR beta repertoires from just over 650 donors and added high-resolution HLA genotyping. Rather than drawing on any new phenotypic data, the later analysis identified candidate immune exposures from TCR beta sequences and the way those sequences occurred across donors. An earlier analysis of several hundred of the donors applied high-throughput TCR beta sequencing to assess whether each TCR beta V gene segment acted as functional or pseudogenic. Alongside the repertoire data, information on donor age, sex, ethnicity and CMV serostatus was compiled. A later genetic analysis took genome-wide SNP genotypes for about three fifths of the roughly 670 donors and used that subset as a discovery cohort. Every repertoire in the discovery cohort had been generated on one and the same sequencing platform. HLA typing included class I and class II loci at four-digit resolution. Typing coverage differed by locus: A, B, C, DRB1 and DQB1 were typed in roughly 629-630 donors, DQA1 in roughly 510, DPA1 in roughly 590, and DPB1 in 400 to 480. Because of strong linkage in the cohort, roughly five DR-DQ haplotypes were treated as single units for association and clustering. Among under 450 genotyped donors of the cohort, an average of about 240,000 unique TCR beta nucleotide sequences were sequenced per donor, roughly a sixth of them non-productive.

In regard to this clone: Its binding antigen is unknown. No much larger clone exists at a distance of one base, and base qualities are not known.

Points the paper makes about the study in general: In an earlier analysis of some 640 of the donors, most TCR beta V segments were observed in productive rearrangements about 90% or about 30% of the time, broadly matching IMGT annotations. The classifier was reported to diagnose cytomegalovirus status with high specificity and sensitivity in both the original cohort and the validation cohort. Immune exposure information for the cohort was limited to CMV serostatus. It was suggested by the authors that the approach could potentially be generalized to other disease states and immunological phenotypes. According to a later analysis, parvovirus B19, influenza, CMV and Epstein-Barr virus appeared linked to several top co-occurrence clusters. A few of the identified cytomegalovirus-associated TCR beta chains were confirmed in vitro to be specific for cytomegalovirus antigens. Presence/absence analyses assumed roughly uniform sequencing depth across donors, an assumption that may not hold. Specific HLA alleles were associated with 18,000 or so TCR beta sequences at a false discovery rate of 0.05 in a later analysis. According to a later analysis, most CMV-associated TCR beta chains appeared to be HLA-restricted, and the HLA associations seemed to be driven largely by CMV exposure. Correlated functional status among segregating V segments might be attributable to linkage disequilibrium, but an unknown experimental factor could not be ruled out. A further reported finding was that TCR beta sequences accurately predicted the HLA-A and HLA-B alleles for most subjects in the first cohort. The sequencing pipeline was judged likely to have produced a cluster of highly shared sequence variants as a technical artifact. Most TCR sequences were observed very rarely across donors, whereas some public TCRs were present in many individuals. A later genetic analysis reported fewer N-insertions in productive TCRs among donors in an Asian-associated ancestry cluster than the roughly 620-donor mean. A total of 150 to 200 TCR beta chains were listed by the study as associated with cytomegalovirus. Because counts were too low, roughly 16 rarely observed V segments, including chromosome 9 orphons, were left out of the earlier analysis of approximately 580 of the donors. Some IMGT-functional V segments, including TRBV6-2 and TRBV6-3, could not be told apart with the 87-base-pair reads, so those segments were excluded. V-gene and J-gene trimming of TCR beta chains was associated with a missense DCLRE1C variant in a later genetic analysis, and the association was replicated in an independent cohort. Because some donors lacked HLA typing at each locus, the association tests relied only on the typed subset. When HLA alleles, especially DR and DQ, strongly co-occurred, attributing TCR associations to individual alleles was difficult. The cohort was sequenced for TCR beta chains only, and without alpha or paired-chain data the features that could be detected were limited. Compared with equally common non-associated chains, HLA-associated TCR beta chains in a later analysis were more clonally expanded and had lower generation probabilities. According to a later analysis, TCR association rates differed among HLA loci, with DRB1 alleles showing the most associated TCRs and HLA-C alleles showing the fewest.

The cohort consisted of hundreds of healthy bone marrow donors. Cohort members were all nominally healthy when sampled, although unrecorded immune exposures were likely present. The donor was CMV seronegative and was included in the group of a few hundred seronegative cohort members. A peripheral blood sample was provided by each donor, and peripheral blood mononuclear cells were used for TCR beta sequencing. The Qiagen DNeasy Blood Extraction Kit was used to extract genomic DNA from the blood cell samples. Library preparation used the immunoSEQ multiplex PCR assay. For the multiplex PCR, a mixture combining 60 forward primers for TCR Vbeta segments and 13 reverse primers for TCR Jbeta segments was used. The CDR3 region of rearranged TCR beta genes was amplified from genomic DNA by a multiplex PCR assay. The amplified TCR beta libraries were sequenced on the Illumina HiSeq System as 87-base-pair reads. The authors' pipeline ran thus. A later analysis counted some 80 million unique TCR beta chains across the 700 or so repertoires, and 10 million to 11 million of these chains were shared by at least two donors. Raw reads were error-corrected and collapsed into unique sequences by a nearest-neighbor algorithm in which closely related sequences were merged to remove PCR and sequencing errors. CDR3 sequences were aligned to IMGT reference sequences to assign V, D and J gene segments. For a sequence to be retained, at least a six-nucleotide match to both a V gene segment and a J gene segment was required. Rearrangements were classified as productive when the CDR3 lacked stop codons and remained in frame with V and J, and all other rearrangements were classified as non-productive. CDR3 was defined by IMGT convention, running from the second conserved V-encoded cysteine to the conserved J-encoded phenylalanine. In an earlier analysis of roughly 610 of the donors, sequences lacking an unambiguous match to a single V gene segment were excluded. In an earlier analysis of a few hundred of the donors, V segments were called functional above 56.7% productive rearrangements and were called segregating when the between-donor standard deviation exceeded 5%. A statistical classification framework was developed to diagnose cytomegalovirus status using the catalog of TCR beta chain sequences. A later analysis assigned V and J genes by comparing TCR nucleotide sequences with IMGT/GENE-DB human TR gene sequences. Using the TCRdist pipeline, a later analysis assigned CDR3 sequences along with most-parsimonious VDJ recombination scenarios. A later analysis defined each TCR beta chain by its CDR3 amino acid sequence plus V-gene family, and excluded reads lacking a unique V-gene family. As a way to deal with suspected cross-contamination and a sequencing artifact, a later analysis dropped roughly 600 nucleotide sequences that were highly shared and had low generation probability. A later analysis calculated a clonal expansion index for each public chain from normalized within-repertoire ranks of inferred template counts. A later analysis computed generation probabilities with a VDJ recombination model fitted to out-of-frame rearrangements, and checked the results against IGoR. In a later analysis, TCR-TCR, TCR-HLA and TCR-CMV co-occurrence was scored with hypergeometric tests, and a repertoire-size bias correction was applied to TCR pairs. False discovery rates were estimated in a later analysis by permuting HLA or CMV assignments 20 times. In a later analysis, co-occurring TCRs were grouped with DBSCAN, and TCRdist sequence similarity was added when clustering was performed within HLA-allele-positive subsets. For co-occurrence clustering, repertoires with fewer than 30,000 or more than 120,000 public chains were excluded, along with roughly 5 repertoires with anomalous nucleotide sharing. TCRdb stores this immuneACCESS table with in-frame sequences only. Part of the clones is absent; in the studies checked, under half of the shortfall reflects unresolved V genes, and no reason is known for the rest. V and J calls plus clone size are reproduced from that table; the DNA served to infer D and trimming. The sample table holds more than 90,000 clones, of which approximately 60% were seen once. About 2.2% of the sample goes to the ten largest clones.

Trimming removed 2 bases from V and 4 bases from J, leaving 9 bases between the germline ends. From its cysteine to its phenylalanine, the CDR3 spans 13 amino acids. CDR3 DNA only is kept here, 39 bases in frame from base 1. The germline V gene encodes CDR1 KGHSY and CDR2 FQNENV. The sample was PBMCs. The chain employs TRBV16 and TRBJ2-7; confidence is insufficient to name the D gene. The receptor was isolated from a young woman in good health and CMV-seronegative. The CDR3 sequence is CASSQSRIYEQYF. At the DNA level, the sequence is TGTGCCAGCAGCCAAAGCAGGATATACGAGCAGTACTTC.